This T cell receptor beta chain is from a study of T cells after yellow fever vaccination (dated by TCRdb to about 2019). Turning to the overall study: The SMART-Seq v4 Ultra Low Input RNA kit was used to prepare libraries from fractions with low cell numbers. To follow T-cell clones before and after primary and booster YFV17D yellow fever vaccination, bulk TCR alpha and beta repertoires were sequenced over time. Two healthy male donors, one aged 18 to 30 and one aged 30 to 39 years, were included in the cohort. Blood samples were taken at several timepoints before and after primary and secondary immunization, and bulk PBMC replicates and cell subsets were isolated. Beyond this particular receptor, the publication reports: The secondary T-cell response was found to be weaker but faster than the primary response, with a peak reached on day 5 rather than on day 15. Most clones expanded after primary vaccination (96% of CD4 and 80% to 90% of CD8) were re-detected after the booster, suggesting that broad memory maintenance occurred. A small fraction of clonotypes showed up in both the CD4 and CD8 compartments, probably as a result of convergent recombination. Computational filtering was needed because FACS-sorted repertoires could contain abundant contaminating clonotypes from the bulk population. The study included only a couple of donors, which limits how far the findings can be generalized.

The germline V gene specifies SGHRS as CDR1 and YFSETQ as CDR2. The CDR3 contains 14 residues, cysteine and phenylalanine counted. The entry retains the CDR3 DNA only, 42 bases that are in frame from base 1. V loses 4 bases, J loses 6 bases, and the germline ends lie 16 bases apart. The meaning of the sample's treatment or condition label: live attenuated yellow fever vaccine strain. PBMCs were isolated from peripheral blood using a standard Ficoll-Paque protocol. CD4 and CD8 T-cell fractions were isolated with Dynabeads CD4 and CD8 positive selection kits. TriZol was used to extract RNA from bulk PBMCs, from CD4 and CD8 fractions, and from dextramer-positive and dextramer-negative fractions. TCR cDNA was made using 5'RACE template switching, a step that added a universal primer site and unique molecular identifiers. Priming for cDNA synthesis came from both the TCR alpha and TCR beta constant segments. Library amplification used two PCR steps, and the second PCR step added sample barcodes and sequencing adapters. Sequencing of libraries was done on Illumina HiSeq 2500 (2x100 bp) or NovaSeq (2x150 bp). As for the authors' bioinformatics: MIGEC was used to demultiplex reads and collapse the reads into UMI consensus sequences, and MiXCR was used for V(D)J alignment. Clonotypes responding to the vaccine were identified with edgeR on replicate PBMC samples, with the criteria of FDR below 0.01 and a log2 fold change above 5 up to day 15. Each bulk clonotype was labeled CD4 or CD8 based on which sequenced repertoire, CD4 or CD8, contained the clonotype at higher abundance. TCRdb ran its own pipeline on the public reads, namely fastp trimming at Q25 and MiXCR clone calling, and kept in-frame beta chains. CDR3 protein duplicates are merged, each entry listing the most common genes and DNA. What appears here as the V and J calls and clone size reflects TCRdb's work, not the paper's. In this sample the table shows approximately 69,000 distinct CDR3 sequences, approximately 6.2% of which occur a single time. The ten largest clones add up to under 2.5% of the sample.

This clonotype was picked up many times. This clone's antigen is unknown. No much larger clonotype is one base removed from it; base qualities were not supplied. The chain is made from TRBV5-1 and TRBJ1-2, with the D gene not confidently named. Material: CD4+ T cells sorted from PBMCs, obtained about 2 weeks after the first yellow fever vaccination. This TCR came from a man between 18 and 35 years old who received the YFV17D yellow fever vaccine. Here is the DNA: TGCGCCAGCAGCGTGCAAGACCGGTTGGATGGCTACACCTTC. Its amino acids are CASSVQDRLDGYTF.